The TCR beta chain under discussion was sequenced for a study of blood T cell repertoires in COVID-19 (dated by TCRdb to 2019 to 2021). About the investigation overall: The collaborator samples originated in the United States, Italy and Spain and spanned the acute and convalescent phases of COVID-19. The material from the prospective study consisted of cDNA or gDNA derived from T cells, B-cell-depleted T cells, or PBMCs. Subjects who had been exposed to COVID-19, were actively infected with it, or had recovered from it provided the deeply sampled blood TCRbeta repertoires that made up the dataset. The repertoires were made available in a free public database intended to serve as a resource for research on the immune response to SARS-CoV-2. Samples were obtained from the ongoing ImmuneRACE study (first 160 participants) and from 1,200 or so subjects provided by 6 global collaborators. The sample metadata nearly always contained a de-identified subject ID, COVID-19 status, age in years and sex. Where available, HLA class I and class II types were taken from metadata supplied by the sample provider and were not determined by assay-based typing.

The CDR3 measures 15 amino acids from cysteine to phenylalanine. Just the 45-base CDR3 DNA is kept, in frame starting at base 1. For CDR1 and CDR2, the germline V gene lists MNHEY and SVGEGT. The junction shows trimming of 6 bases on V and 2 bases on J, and the gene matches do not reach 10 bases of it. What the study reported, not specific to this receptor: The amount of clinical and demographic metadata varied by source and participant and was provided uncurated.

Participants in the prospective study were aged 18 to 89 years, lived in over 20 United States geographic areas, and enrolled through a virtual design. In the prospective study, participants were assigned to cohorts based on the clinical history participants reported in a screening survey and a study questionnaire. For ImmuneRACE Cohort 3, a participant was defined as recovered based on two consecutive negative NP/OP PCR tests, clearance by a healthcare professional, or resolution of symptoms. Mobile phlebotomists in the prospective study collected whole blood, serum and a nasopharyngeal or oropharyngeal swab from every participant. Prospective study participants could optionally give additional blood draws and questionnaires over an approximately 2-month period. Before DNA extraction, prospective study blood samples were shipped either frozen or at room temperature. The immunoSEQ Assay, a bias-controlled multiplex PCR, was used to amplify TCRbeta CDR3 regions from genomic DNA. In the source study's methods: The number of nucleated cells in each sample was estimated by amplification of reference gene primers within the assay. To quantify the absolute abundance of each unique TCRbeta CDR3 rearrangement, sequence reads were collapsed and filtered. For each sample, productive Simpson clonality was calculated as the square root of Simpson's diversity index across productive rearrangements. TCRdb re-hosts the immuneACCESS table, in-frame sequences only. Its copies lack some clones; in the studies checked, an unresolved V gene accounts for under half of them, and the cause for the rest is not known. V and J calls and clone size come straight from that table; D and trimming were deduced from the DNA. Present in this sample are 250,000 to 350,000 clones, over 80% of which were seen just once. The biggest ten clones account for just under 9% of the sample.

A word on this clone: The antigen it binds to is not known. No qualities accompany the bases; no much larger clone lies one base away.

This sequence uses TRBV6-2 or TRBV6-3 and TRBJ2-7; 7 central bases correspond to TRBD2. The receptor's source is a woman in her late teens or twenties who had recovered from COVID-19. Source material: PBMCs or T cells enriched from blood (not recorded which). The CDR3 protein sequence reads: CASRPREGRTYEQYF. The nucleotide sequence is given as TGTGCCAGCAGGCCTAGGGAGGGGCGTACCTACGAGCAGTACTTC.